A single sample gave rise to the 17 T cell receptor beta chains below, sequenced in a study of tumor-infiltrating lymphocytes in primary liver carcinoma. RNA was extracted from whole blood without cell sorting, alongside germline DNA. Priming with a constant-region primer yielded TCR beta cDNA from about 480 ng total RNA. Researchers made the TCR beta libraries by running three nested multiplex PCR rounds with slightly modified ARM-PCR. TRBV1-TRBV30 forward primers paired with a C-beta reverse primer were used in the first two PCR rounds, which ran approximately 11 cycles each. A single record per CDR3 protein comes from TCRdb applying MiXCR to the multiplex PCR reads. The repertoire consists of about 320,000 distinct CDR3 sequences, with 55% to 65% occurring once and the leading ten covering roughly 9%. The sample consisted of peripheral blood. These receptors originate from a man aged 40-49 years with primary liver carcinoma and hepatitis B virus infection.

Of note for this clonotype: A junction end diverges from the germline sequence, so it may reflect a read error. V and J are TRBV10-2 and TRBJ2-1; D is perhaps TRBD2 (5 bases). Germline V gene lookup returns CDR1 WSHSY and CDR2 SAAADI. The CDR3 has 15 amino acids. CDR3 amino acids: CANSVTRPPYSEQFF. The CDR3, as DNA: TGCGCCAACAGTGTAACTAGACCGCCTTACAGTGAGCAGTTCTTC.

This clonotype is a singleton in its sample. V usage is TRBV28 and J usage is TRBJ2-7, with 8 bases that match TRBD1. This CDR3 is built from 16 residues. V lost 3 bases, J lost 6 bases, and 13 bases stayed unmatched. Germline CDR1 is MDHEN and CDR2 is SYDVKM. The CDR3 loop reads CASSFGQGWSVGEQYF. The CDR3 nucleotides read TGTGCCAGCAGTTTCGGACAGGGATGGAGTGTGGGCGAGCAGTACTTC.

Remarks on this clonotype: The CDR3 does not end in the conserved phenylalanine or tryptophan, so this is likely a read error. The CDR3 nucleotides are TGTGCCAGCGGCTTGGACAGGGCTAGACAAGAGACCCAGTACTAC. This codes for CASGLDRARQETQYY. This chain links TRBV5-5 with TRBJ2-5; 8 bases are a match to TRBD1. Germline V lookup: CDR1 SGHKS, CDR2 YYEKEE (reference sequence). The CDR3 has 15 residues.

As for this clonotype: This may be a read error: a much more frequent sequence differs by one nucleotide. The chain uses TRBV12-3 or TRBV12-4 and TRBJ2-7; 9 bases line up with TRBD2. CDR3 length: 15 residues. The CDR3 DNA reads TGTGCCAGCAGCCTCGGGCGGGGGGGTCACTACGGGCAGTACTTC. It encodes CASSLGRGGHYGQYF.

For this clonotype: Being one base from a much bigger clone, this may be a read error. The gene calls are TRBV5-8 and TRBJ2-7; 8 bases are a match to TRBD1. J lost 5 bases, V lost 3 bases, and 13 bases had no gene match. This CDR3 region has 16 residues. Germline loops: CDR1 SGHTS, CDR2 YDEGEE. CDR3 sequence: CASSWPSYRGSNEQYF. The CDR3 DNA sequence: TGTGCCAGCAGCTGGCCATCTTACAGGGGGAGCAACGAGCAGTACTTC.

V gene TRBV11-3 combines with J gene TRBJ2-1; 7 bases agree with TRBD1. The CDR3 has 13 amino acids. The J segment lost 9 bases and the V segment lost 5 bases, leaving 7 bases of the junction unmatched. From germline, CDR1 is SGHNT and CDR2 YENEEA. The CDR3 coding sequence is TGTGCCAGCAGCGGGACAGCCAACTGTGAGCAGTTCTTC. Protein product: CASSGTANCEQFF.

As regards this clonotype: This may be a read error: a much more frequent sequence differs by one nucleotide. CDR3 coding DNA: TGTGCCAGCGGTGACCCGGACAGGGGGCAGTACGAGCAGTACTTC. Protein sequence: CASGDPDRGQYEQYF. The gene calls are TRBV12-3 or TRBV12-4 and TRBJ2-7; 11 bases map to TRBD1. The CDR3 loop spans 15 amino acids. V was clipped by 8 bases and J by 4 bases; unmatched bases: 10.

This chain connects TRBV10-3 to TRBJ2-7; 12 nucleotides align to TRBD2. The V and J ends lost 3 bases and 1 base, in that order; junction bases with no gene match: 4. The V gene's germline CDR1 is ENHRY and CDR2 SYGVKD. The CDR3 has 16 residues. This chain's CDR3 is CAISDPTSGRSYEQYF. Written as DNA, the CDR3 is TGTGCCATCAGTGATCCGACTAGCGGGAGATCCTACGAGCAGTACTTC.

For this clonotype: This may stem from a read error, because a much larger clone lies one nucleotide away. The V and J genes are TRBV6-5 and TRBJ2-1; D gene ambiguous. CDR1 MNHEY and CDR2 SVGAGI come from the germline V gene. The CDR3 loop spans 15 amino acids. The CDR3 DNA follows: TGTGCCTGCAGTCCCCACCTAAGCTCCTACAATGAGCAGTTCTTC. Residues: CACSPHLSSYNEQFF.

The V call is TRBV28, the J call TRBJ2-1; 7 positions agree with TRBD2. Germline values: CDR1 MDHEN, CDR2 SYDVKM. There are 18 residues in the CDR3. The CDR3 is CVSSSRTSGGMGYNEQFF. The CDR3 DNA reads as TGTGTCAGTAGTTCCCGGACTAGTGGCGGTATGGGCTACAATGAGCAGTTCTTC.

As regards this clonotype: A clone one base away is much larger, so this may be a read error. The chain couples TRBV6-5 to TRBJ2-1, with D unresolved. This CDR3 region has 12 residues. Germline CDR1 MNHEY, CDR2 SVGAGI. Here the CDR3 reads CASTESKNEQSF. The CDR3 nucleotides are TGTGCCAGCACAGAGTCAAAAAATGAGCAGTCCTTC.

Comments on this clonotype: A read error may be the cause here, since a much bigger clone is one base away. The chain uses TRBV6-2 or TRBV6-3 and TRBJ1-5; no definite D call. The J call may not be correct, given that the DNA end is closer to TRBJ2-3. CDR1 MNHEY and CDR2 SVGEGT come from the germline V gene. The CDR3 totals 12 residues. Here the CDR3 DNA reads TGTGCCAGCAGTTACAATCAGCAGCCCCAGTATTTT. It codes for CASSYNQQPQYF.

Concerning this clonotype itself: A junction boundary mismatches the germline segment, possibly from a read error. The V call is TRBV12-3 or TRBV12-4, the J call TRBJ2-3, with 13 positions matching TRBD2. This CDR3 region has 16 residues. CDR3 nucleotide sequence: TGTGCAAGCAGTCCCGGGACTAGCGGGATAGGGGATACGCAGTATTTT. Translating it yields CASSPGTSGIGDTQYF.

This clonotype was found many times. The rearrangement joins TRBV4-2 to TRBJ2-3; D unclear. CDR1 is LGHNA and CDR2 is YNFKEQ in the germline V gene. This CDR3 has 14 residues. V was shortened by 3 bases and J by 2 bases, with 9 bases between the two germline ends. Here the CDR3 DNA reads TGTGCCAGCAGCCATCCCACAGCCACAGATACGCAGTATTTT. Protein sequence: CASSHPTATDTQYF.

Comment on this clonotype: One base away lies a much larger clone, so this may be a sequencing read error. The conserved final phenylalanine or tryptophan is absent from the CDR3, which likely points to a read error. The V gene is TRBV6-5, the J gene TRBJ2-4, with 9 bases fitting TRBD2. Germline V gene sequence: CDR1 MNHEY, CDR2 SVGAGI. V dropped 4 bases and J dropped 0; count of bases not matched to a gene: 4. This CDR3 has 16 amino acids. In DNA, the CDR3 is TGTGCCAGCAGTTCGACTAGCGGACTAGCCAAAAACATTCAGTACATC. As protein: CASSSTSGLAKNIQYI.

Of note for this clonotype: Sequence at one end of the junction differs from germline and may be a read error. The chain joins TRBV5-1 to TRBJ2-2; 11 nucleotides match TRBD1. The CDR3 consists of 16 residues. Germline V CDR1 and CDR2: SGHRS, YFSETQ. The CDR3 is CASSLKGQGATGELFF. The DNA for the CDR3 is TGCGCCAGTAGCTTGAAAGGACAGGGGGCAACGGGGGAGCTGTTTTTT.

As for this clonotype: A much larger clonotype is one base distant, so this may be a read error. The missing conserved phenylalanine or tryptophan at the end of this CDR3 makes a read error likely. The chain recombines TRBV29-1 with TRBJ2-3; 9 bases agree with TRBD2. V was clipped by 5 bases and J by 0 bases; unmatched bases: 3. The CDR3 is 14 amino acids. From germline, CDR1 is SQVTM and CDR2 ANQGSEA. Here the CDR3 reads CSVSSGVSTDTQYS. The CDR3 nucleotides are TGCAGCGTTTCTAGCGGGGTTAGCACAGATACGCAGTATTCT.